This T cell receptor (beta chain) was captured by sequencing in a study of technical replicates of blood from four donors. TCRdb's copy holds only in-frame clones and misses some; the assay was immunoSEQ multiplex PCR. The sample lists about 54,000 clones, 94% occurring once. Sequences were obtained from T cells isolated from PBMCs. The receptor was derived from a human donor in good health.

The CDR3 region has the DNA TGCGCCAGCAGCCCCAGGGCAGATGGCTACACCTTC. Amino acid sequence: CASSPRADGYTF. The J gene is TRBJ1-2, the V gene TRBV5-1; tentative D call: TRBD1 (5 bases). The CDR3 runs to 12 residues. The V gene's germline CDR1 is SGHRS and CDR2 YFSETQ. Trimming took off 4 bases at V and 6 bases at J, with 10 bases between the two ends.